These T cell receptor beta chains were read from a single sample in a study of T cell clones after liver transplantation. Only in-frame clones appear in the TCRdb table, and some are missing; sequencing was by immunoSEQ multiplex PCR. Of fewer than 80,000 clones detected, roughly 84% appear once; the ten largest clones hold around 2.2%. The material sequenced was CD4+ T cells from blood, taken 48 to 50 months after liver transplant. The receptors derive from a human patient who received a liver transplant. Some T cells may be transferred from the graft donor. Both conserved end residues are part of each CDR3. D genes are given only for firm matches. Size tells how often a clone was seen (once, few, many) or the class of an expanded clone, and some rows leave it out.

cdr3_aa | cdr3_nt | v_call | clone_size | d_call | j_call
CASSLDRDSYEQYF | TGCGCCAGCAGCTTGGACAGGGACTCCTACGAGCAGTACTTC | TRBV5-1 | - | - | TRBJ2-7
CASSVGQGDGKPQHF | TGTGCCAGCAGTGTAGGACAGGGCGATGGGAAGCCCCAGCATTTT | TRBV9 | - | TRBD1 | TRBJ1-5
CASSVEQGLNTEAFF | TGTGCCAGCAGCGTCGAACAGGGACTGAACACTGAAGCTTTCTTC | TRBV9 | - | - | TRBJ1-1
CARSLDRVCRGNTIYF | TGTGCCAGAAGCTTGGACAGGGTTTGTCGGGGAAACACCATATATTTT | TRBV5-3 | - | - | TRBJ1-3
CASSPDGDYGYTF | TGTGCCAGCTCACCAGACGGGGACTATGGCTACACCTTC | TRBV18 | - | - | TRBJ1-2
CASSLAQVSGNSPLHF | TGTGCCAGCAGCTTAGCTCAGGTCAGCGGTAATTCACCCCTCCACTTT | TRBV7-3 | once | - | TRBJ1-6
CASSLGALGDTQYF | TGCGCCAGCAGCTTGGGGGCGTTGGGGGATACGCAGTATTTT | TRBV5-1 | - | - | TRBJ2-3
CASSPGPNYGYTF | TGTGCCAGCTCGCCGGGGCCGAACTATGGCTACACCTTC | TRBV18 | - | - | TRBJ1-2
CASSYGLAGGLNNEQFF | TGCGCCAGCAGCTATGGACTAGCGGGGGGGCTAAACAATGAGCAGTTCTTC | TRBV5-1 | - | TRBD2 | TRBJ2-1
CATSTRTSGGARSYEQYF | TGTGCCACCAGCACGAGGACTAGCGGGGGGGCCCGCTCGTACGAGCAGTACTTC | TRBV15 | - | TRBD2 | TRBJ2-7
CASSPGLVRETQYF | TGTGCCAGCAGCCCCGGACTAGTAAGGGAGACCCAGTACTTC | TRBV5-6 | once | TRBD2 | TRBJ2-5
CASKSSRATNEKLFF | TGTGCCAGCAAATCGTCCCGTGCAACTAATGAAAAACTGTTTTTT | TRBV2 | - | - | TRBJ1-4
CASSMTSGKDTQYF | TGTGCCAGCAGTATGACTAGCGGAAAAGATACGCAGTATTTT | TRBV6-1 | - | TRBD2 | TRBJ2-3
CSVEGGAANYGYTF | TGCAGCGTTGAGGGGGGGGCGGCTAACTATGGCTACACCTTC | TRBV29-1 | - | - | TRBJ1-2
CASSVVGQGDQPQHF | TGTGCCAGCAGCGTAGTGGGACAGGGGGACCAGCCCCAGCATTTT | TRBV9 | - | TRBD1 | TRBJ1-5
CASSQAGRQWETQYF | TGTGCCAGCAGCCAAGCGGGCAGGCAATGGGAGACCCAGTACTTC | TRBV14 | - | - | TRBJ2-5
CAWSDGRVRDIQYF | TGTGCCTGGAGTGATGGACGGGTACGGGACATTCAGTACTTC | TRBV30 | - | - | TRBJ2-4
CASDGGTYEQYF | TGTGCCAGCGACGGGGGGACCTACGAGCAGTACTTC | TRBV7-9 | - | TRBD2 | TRBJ2-7
CASSPRLASGTDTQYF | TGTGCCAGCAGCCCACGTCTAGCGTCGGGCACAGATACGCAGTATTTT | TRBV7-2 | - | - | TRBJ2-3
CASAAGVGGYTF | TGTGCCAGCGCAGCGGGGGTGGGTGGCTACACCTTC | TRBV11-2 | - | - | TRBJ1-2
CASSERGGGGFEGYTF | TGTGCCAGCAGTGAGCGGGGCGGCGGTGGGTTTGAAGGCTACACCTTC | TRBV6-4 | - | - | TRBJ1-2
CASSGGQGYSYSNQPQHF | TGTGCCAGTAGTGGGGGACAGGGGTACTCTTATAGCAATCAGCCCCAGCATTTT | TRBV19 | few | TRBD1 | TRBJ1-5
CASSRSDTYNSPLHF | TGCGCCAGCAGCCGCAGCGACACTTATAATTCACCCCTCCACTTT | TRBV4-1 | - | - | TRBJ1-6
CAIEGTRGSSGANVLTF | TGTGCCATCGAAGGGACTAGAGGAAGTTCTGGGGCCAACGTCCTGACTTTC | TRBV10-3 | once | TRBD2 | TRBJ2-6
CASSFQGYTGELFF | TGTGCCAGCAGCTTCCAGGGGTACACCGGGGAGCTGTTTTTT | TRBV11-3 | - | - | TRBJ2-2
CASSLQGSYEQYF | TGTGCCAGCAGTCTACAGGGTTCCTACGAGCAGTACTTC | TRBV16 | - | - | TRBJ2-7
CASSYKDRYEQYF | TGTGCCAGCAGTTACAAGGACAGATACGAGCAGTACTTC | TRBV6-5 | - | - | TRBJ2-7
CASSPENTQYF | TGTGCCAGCTCACCGGAAAATACTCAGTATTTT | TRBV18 | - | - | TRBJ2-3
CASSQRQANTGELFF | TGTGCCAGCAGCCAGCGACAGGCGAACACCGGGGAGCTGTTTTTT | TRBV7-9 | - | - | TRBJ2-2
CASSFDRSYGYTF | TGTGCCAGCAGCTTTGACAGGAGTTATGGCTACACCTTC | TRBV27 | - | - | TRBJ1-2
CASSPRVNTEAFF | TGTGCCAGTAGTCCCAGGGTGAACACTGAAGCTTTCTTT | TRBV19 | once | - | TRBJ1-1
CASSLRDYEQYF | TGTGCCAGCAGCTTGCGGGACTACGAGCAGTACTTC | TRBV5-4 | - | - | TRBJ2-7
CSARRGLGYTF | TGCAGTGCCAGAAGGGGGCTCGGCTACACCTTC | TRBV20-1 | - | TRBD1 | TRBJ1-2
CASSLGTRDSGNTIYF | TGTGCCAGCAGCTTAGGAACCAGGGATTCTGGAAACACCATATATTTT | TRBV7-8 | - | - | TRBJ1-3
CASSFGLSTDTQYF | TGTGCCAGCAGCTTTGGGTTAAGCACAGATACGCAGTATTTT | TRBV7-6 | once | - | TRBJ2-3
CASSSPGTGHDEQYF | TGTGCCAGCAGTTCCCCCGGGACAGGGCATGACGAGCAGTACTTC | TRBV6-6 | - | TRBD1 | TRBJ2-7
CASRKLTDRLGSYTF | TGTGCCAGCAGAAAATTGACGGACAGATTGGGAAGCTACACCTTC | TRBV11-2 | - | - | TRBJ1-2
CASSSEGTGGVGELFF | TGTGCCAGCAGCTCCGAAGGGACAGGGGGAGTCGGGGAGCTGTTTTTT | TRBV11-3 | few | TRBD1 | TRBJ2-2
CASSPGPGSGANVLTF | TGTGCCAGCAGTCCGGGACCGGGCTCTGGGGCCAACGTCCTGACTTTC | TRBV2 | - | - | TRBJ2-6
CASSMGNGNGNQPQHF | TGTGCCAGTAGTATGGGGAATGGGAATGGCAATCAGCCCCAGCATTTT | TRBV19 | - | - | TRBJ1-5
CASSRSDRAGELFF | TGCGCCAGCAGCAGATCGGACAGGGCTGGGGAGCTGTTTTTT | TRBV4-3 | - | TRBD1 | TRBJ2-2
CASSGEHYGCTF | TGTGCCAGCTCAGGGGAGCACTATGGCTGCACCTTC | TRBV18 | - | - | TRBJ1-2